This T cell receptor (beta chain) was obtained from a study of cytomegalovirus exposure and HLA in healthy donors. Overall study: A data release that came early held 75 million to 85 million unique TCRs from HLA-typed donors.

The study ran its PCR with 60 Vbeta and 13 Jbeta primers. Here immunoSEQ multiplex PCR was the method, and the copy in TCRdb shows in-frame clones only, minus some. The top ten clones hold approximately 2.3% of a sample with over 120,000 clones, 70% of them seen once. Study-wide results and limits: There was a cluster of highly shared sequence variants that was likely a sequencing artifact.

V lost 4 bases, J lost 8 bases, and 19 bases lay in between. The V gene's germline CDR1 is SGHDT and CDR2 YYEEEE. The CDR3 has 15 residues. To note about this clone: As yet, its antigen is unknown.

The sequenced sample consisted of PBMCs. The chain links TRBV5-6 to TRBJ1-3; D is unresolved. This clonotype was sampled from a woman aged 55-75 years in good health and CMV-seropositive. CDR3 loop: CASSPFPLGIHTIYF. CDR3 DNA sequence: TGTGCCAGCAGCCCTTTTCCCCTAGGAATCCACACCATATATTTT.